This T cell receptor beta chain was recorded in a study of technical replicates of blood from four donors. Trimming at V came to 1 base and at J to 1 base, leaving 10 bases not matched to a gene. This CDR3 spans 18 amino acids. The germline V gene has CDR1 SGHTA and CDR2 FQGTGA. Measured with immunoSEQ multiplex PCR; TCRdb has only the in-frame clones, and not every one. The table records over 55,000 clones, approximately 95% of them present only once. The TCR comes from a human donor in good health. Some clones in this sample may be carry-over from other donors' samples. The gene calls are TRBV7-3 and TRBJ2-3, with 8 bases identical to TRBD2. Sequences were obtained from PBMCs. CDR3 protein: CASSLMASGQRGTDTQYF. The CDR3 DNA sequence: TGTGCCAGCAGCTTAATGGCTAGCGGGCAACGGGGCACAGATACGCAGTATTTT.